The 29 T cell receptor beta chains given below trace back to one sample, sequenced in a study of OX40 agonist ivuxolimab in advanced cancers. Repertoires were generated with immunoSEQ multiplex PCR, while TCRdb's copy carries only in-frame clones and drops some. The sample lists about 70,000 clones; over 85% were seen once. Here the sequenced sample was CD4+ or CD8+ T cells sorted from blood, taken in a trial of the OX40 agonist ivuxolimab. Source of these receptors: an adult with an advanced solid tumor such as melanoma, head and neck, liver or kidney cancer.

The V call is TRBV28, the J call TRBJ2-2; the D gene could be TRBD1 or TRBD2 (7 bases each). The germline V and J ends were trimmed by 6 bases and 4 bases, with 15 bases remaining between them. The V gene's germline CDR1 is MDHEN and CDR2 SYDVKM. CDR3 length: 15 residues. The DNA for the CDR3 is TGTGCCAGCAGCGGGGGGACAGTCGGCACCGGGGAGCTGTTTTTT. It codes for CASSGGTVGTGELFF.

The V gene is TRBV11-2, the J gene TRBJ2-5; 9 bases agree with TRBD2. CDR3 length equals 15 residues. The V gene's germline CDR1 is SGHAT and CDR2 FQNNGV. Trimming removed 8 bases from V and 7 bases from J; junction bases left unmatched: 14. CDR3 protein: CASAPQAGGRGTQYF. The CDR3 DNA sequence: TGTGCCAGCGCCCCCCAAGCGGGGGGCCGGGGGACCCAGTACTTC.

This clone has just one count. The rearrangement uses TRBV5-1 and TRBJ2-3; the D gene is possibly TRBD1 (6 bases). CDR3 length: 15 amino acids. Deletions cut 0 bases from V and 3 bases from J, with 11 bases between. Germline values: CDR1 SGHRS, CDR2 YFSETQ. The CDR3, as DNA: TGCGCCAGCAGCTTGGACAGGGTGGGGACAGATACGCAGTATTTT. It codes for CASSLDRVGTDTQYF.

The table lists this clone with a count of one. The chain has TRBV6-1 and TRBJ1-2, with D possibly being TRBD1 (6 bases). Trimming pared 8 bases from V and 6 bases from J, leaving 10 bases between. Germline CDR1 reads MNHNS; CDR2 reads SASEGT. The CDR3 has 11 amino acids. The CDR3: CASSSGDGYTF. CDR3 nucleotides: TGTGCCAGCTCCTCAGGGGATGGCTACACCTTC.

The chain combines TRBV6-5 with TRBJ1-2, with D possibly being TRBD1 (5 bases). Germline-derived CDR1 and CDR2 are MNHEY and SVGAGI. There are 15 residues in the CDR3. V gave up 0 bases and J gave up 1 base, with 9 bases separating them. CDR3 in amino acids: CASSYSGTINYGYTF. The CDR3, as DNA: TGTGCCAGCAGTTACTCGGGGACTATTAACTATGGCTACACCTTC.

This clone was seen just once. The rearrangement links TRBV2 to TRBJ2-1; D is unresolved. CDR1 SNHLY and CDR2 FYNNEI come from the germline V gene. This CDR3 has 14 amino acids. Trimming pared 10 bases from V and 6 bases from J, leaving 19 bases between. The CDR3 reads CATGIEMTPNEQFF. In nucleotides, the CDR3 is TGTGCCACTGGGATCGAGATGACACCCAATGAGCAGTTCTTC.

This chain links TRBV5-4 with TRBJ2-2; 14 positions agree with TRBD2. The CDR3 is 18 amino acids. Germline V CDR1 and CDR2: SGHNT, YYREEE (reference sequence). The V and J ends lost 0 bases and 7 bases, in that order; junction bases with no gene match: 8. The CDR3 DNA is TGTGCCAGCAGCTTGGGGACTAGCGGGGGGCGAACGAGCGGGGAGCTGTTTTTT. It translates to CASSLGTSGGRTSGELFF.

The chain uses TRBV5-1 and TRBJ2-3; TRBD1 or TRBD2 may be the D gene (5 bases each). The CDR3 loop spans 17 amino acids. Germline V gene data show CDR1 as SGHRS and CDR2 as YFSETQ. V dropped 0 bases and J dropped 2 bases, with 16 bases sitting between them. CDR3 DNA: TGCGCCAGCAGCTTGGCCACCGGGACCTATAACACAGATACGCAGTATTTT. Amino acid sequence: CASSLATGTYNTDTQYF.

The chain combines TRBV5-1 with TRBJ2-7; D gene unclear. V lost 0 bases, J lost 7 bases, and 17 bases lay in between. Per the germline V gene, CDR1 is SGHRS and CDR2 is YFSETQ. CDR3 size: 15 residues. The CDR3 region is CASSLDVAVSEEQYF. CDR3 DNA: TGCGCCAGCAGCTTGGACGTCGCGGTTTCGGAAGAGCAGTACTTC.

The rearrangement uses TRBV19 and TRBJ1-3; D gene uncertain. Germline CDR1 is LNHDA and CDR2 is SQIVND (reference sequence). V was cut by 6 bases and J by 0 bases, with 15 bases left in between. The CDR3 loop spans 16 amino acids. The CDR3 bases are TGTGCCAGTAGGTCGTGGCAGCCTTACTCTGGAAACACCATATATTTT. It is translated as CASRSWQPYSGNTIYF.

This clone was seen only a few times. This chain uses TRBV7-2 with TRBJ2-1; 10 bases align to TRBD1. With 0 bases clipped from V and 8 bases from J, the junction kept 7 bases outside the gene matches. The length of the CDR3 is 16 residues. Germline CDR1 SGHTA, CDR2 FQGNSA. CDR3 in DNA: TGTGCCAGCAGCTTAGCTTGGGACAGGGGTGGCGATGAGCAGTTCTTC. Translation: CASSLAWDRGGDEQFF.

The rearrangement uses TRBV6-5 and TRBJ1-6, with D maybe TRBD1 (5 bases). There are 13 residues in the CDR3. The V end was cut by 7 bases, the J end by 10 bases, with 14 bases between. CDR1 and CDR2 from the germline V gene are MNHEY and SVGAGI. The DNA of the CDR3 is TGTGCCAGCAAGCAAGGGGCACGATCACCCCTCCACTTT. Protein sequence: CASKQGARSPLHF.

The V and J genes are TRBV6-1 and TRBJ2-7; D gene ambiguous. From germline, CDR1 is MNHNS and CDR2 SASEGT. Deletions cut 2 bases from V and 4 bases from J, with 12 bases between. CDR3 length: 14 amino acids. CDR3 sequence (DNA): TGTGCCAGCAGTGAAAGCTCTTTTGGGTACGAGCAGTACTTC. Amino acids: CASSESSFGYEQYF.

The chain carries TRBV6-9 and TRBJ1-1; 7 bases are shared with TRBD1. Germline values: CDR1 MNHGY, CDR2 SVAAGI. The CDR3 consists of 13 residues. The ends lost 3 bases at V and 11 bases at J; junction bases unmatched: 9. The CDR3 spells CASSYIRTGGAFF. The CDR3 coding sequence is TGTGCCAGCAGTTACATCCGGACAGGTGGGGCTTTCTTT.

This sequence joins TRBV29-1 and TRBJ2-4; 7 bases match TRBD1. The J segment lost 2 bases and the V segment lost 4 bases, leaving 8 bases of the junction unmatched. The CDR3 runs 15 residues. Germline V gene data show CDR1 as SQVTM and CDR2 as ANQGSEA. The CDR3: CSVGEQGITKNIQYF. The CDR3 DNA reads as TGCAGCGTTGGGGAACAGGGGATAACCAAAAACATTCAGTACTTC.

The chain couples TRBV27 to TRBJ1-1; D uncertain. The CDR3 loop spans 13 amino acids. Between the trimmed V and J ends, which lost 3 bases and 3 bases, there was a span of 8 bases. CDR1 is MNHEY, CDR2 SMNVEV, per germline (reference sequence). In DNA form, the CDR3 reads TGTGCCAGCAGTTTCTTCGGCGACACTGAAGCTTTCTTT. Translation: CASSFFGDTEAFF.

This chain links TRBV19 with TRBJ1-5, with 7 bases that match TRBD1. CDR1 and CDR2 (germline): LNHDA, SQIVND (reference sequence). V gave up 5 bases and J gave up 5 bases; unmatched junction bases: 9. The CDR3 covers 15 residues. The CDR3 protein is CASSLYRGEDQPQHF. CDR3 nucleotides: TGTGCCAGTAGTCTGTACAGGGGAGAGGATCAGCCCCAGCATTTT.

The chain uses TRBV30 and TRBJ1-4, with 12 nucleotides matching TRBD1. From germline, CDR1 is GTSNPN and CDR2 SVGIG (reference sequence). This CDR3 has 16 amino acids. V lost 3 bases, J lost 3 bases, and 5 bases stayed unmatched. DNA for the CDR3: TGTGCCTGGAGGAGGGGACAGGGGGCTCCTAATGAAAAACTGTTTTTT. Translating it yields CAWRRGQGAPNEKLFF.

V usage is TRBV6-5 and J usage is TRBJ1-1; maybe TRBD1 (5 bases). CDR3 length: 15 residues. The germline V gene encodes CDR1 MNHEY and CDR2 SVGAGI. V was cut by 0 bases and J by 5 bases, with 13 bases left in between. The CDR3 DNA sequence: TGTGCCAGCAGTTACTCGTACGGGGGAGGTACTGAAGCTTTCTTT. Amino acid sequence: CASSYSYGGGTEAFF.

Turning to this clone: Here the CDR3 omits its conserved ending phenylalanine or tryptophan, so a read error is the likely source. The limits of the CDR3 on the DNA are not certain, so only TCRdb's listed CDR3 is given. The chain recombines TRBV6-1 with TRBJ1-5. Per germline, CDR1 MNHNS and CDR2 SASEGT. The CDR3 is 9 residues long, ends included. CDR3: CASSDTNWV.

This clone was seen once. This chain uses TRBV6-6 with TRBJ1-2, with a possible D match to TRBD1 (6 bases). V lost 9 bases and J 2 bases, leaving 13 bases between the germline ends. This CDR3 has 13 residues. Germline V gives CDR1 MNHNY, CDR2 SVGAGI (reference sequence). DNA for the CDR3: TGTGCCAGTCAGAGACAGGAGAACTATGGCTACACCTTC. Amino acid sequence: CASQRQENYGYTF.

The rearrangement uses TRBV6-1 and TRBJ2-2; D ambiguous. Trimming cost V 5 bases and J 7 bases, with 17 bases left between them. CDR1 is MNHNS and CDR2 is SASEGT in the germline V gene. The CDR3 length is 15 residues. Written as DNA, the CDR3 is TGTGCCAGCAGTCCCCAGGACGGACCCGTCGGGGAGCTGTTTTTT. Translating gives CASSPQDGPVGELFF.

The table lists this clone with a count of one. The V call is TRBV4-1, the J call TRBJ2-3, with a weak D call TRBD1 (7 bases). The CDR3 is 20 amino acids. Germline CDR1 MGHRA, CDR2 YSYEKL. V was trimmed by 0 bases and J by 3 bases, leaving 25 bases between them. The CDR3 DNA reads TGCGCCAGCAGCCAAGACCCGTTGTTAGGCCAGGGGGGTTATACAGATACGCAGTATTTT. Residues: CASSQDPLLGQGGYTDTQYF.

The rearrangement joins TRBV5-6 to TRBJ1-1; D is perhaps TRBD1 (5 bases). The germline gives CDR1 SGHDT, CDR2 YYEEEE. This CDR3 contains 13 residues. The V and J ends lost 0 bases and 6 bases respectively, with 9 bases between them. CDR3 DNA: TGTGCCAGCAGCTTGGCCCAGGGAGCTGAAGCTTTCTTT. Its translation: CASSLAQGAEAFF.

The V call is TRBV6-5, the J call TRBJ1-1, with TRBD1 matching over 7 bases. CDR3 length equals 14 residues. Germline lookup yields CDR1 MNHEY and CDR2 SVGAGI. V lost 0 bases, J lost 3 bases, and 1 base stayed unmatched. CDR3 residues: CASSYSTGDTEAFF. The CDR3 DNA reads as TGTGCCAGCAGTTACTCAACAGGGGACACTGAAGCTTTCTTT.

The chain has TRBV19 and TRBJ1-1; no clear D. V gave up 7 bases and J gave up 2 bases, with 11 bases separating them. The CDR3 extends over 13 amino acids. Germline V lookup: CDR1 LNHDA, CDR2 SQIVND (reference sequence). The CDR3 DNA is TGTGCCAGTATCCGAAGGGAAAACACTGAAGCTTTCTTT. Residues: CASIRRENTEAFF. Full variable domain (remainder filled in from reference TRBV19 and TRBJ1-1): DGGITQSPKYLFRKEGQNVTLSCEQNLNHDAMYWYRQDPGQGLRLIYYSQIVNDFQKGDIAEGYSVSREKKESFPLTVTSAQKNPTAFYLCASIRRENTEAFFGQGTRLTVV.

The V and J genes are TRBV4-1 and TRBJ2-7; 13 bases line up with TRBD2. CDR3 length equals 15 residues. Trimming at V came to 1 base and at J to 6 bases, leaving 3 bases not matched to a gene. Germline V CDR1 and CDR2: MGHRA, YSYEKL. In DNA form, the CDR3 reads TGCGCCAGCAGCCAAGTGGGGACTAGCGGGGTCGAGCAGTACTTC. Translated: CASSQVGTSGVEQYF.

Remarks on this clone: Other nucleotide sequences from this sample produce the same CDR3. V usage is TRBV30 and J usage is TRBJ1-1; the D gene is possibly TRBD1 (6 bases). CDR3 length equals 13 residues. The germline CDR1 and CDR2 sequences are GTSNPN and SVGIG (reference sequence). V lost 0 bases and J 3 bases, leaving 8 bases between the germline ends. The CDR3 sequence: CAWSVRGDTEAFF. CDR3 nucleotide sequence: TGTGCCTGGAGTGTAAGGGGGGACACTGAAGCTTTCTTT.

The chain is built from TRBV11-2 and TRBJ2-4, with 8 bases that match TRBD1. The germline V gene encodes CDR1 SGHAT and CDR2 FQNNGV. The J segment lost 7 bases and the V segment lost 2 bases, leaving 4 bases of the junction unmatched. This CDR3 contains 14 residues. Here the CDR3 reads CASSLNDRGNIQYF. The CDR3 DNA reads TGTGCCAGCAGCTTAAACGACAGGGGTAACATTCAGTACTTC.